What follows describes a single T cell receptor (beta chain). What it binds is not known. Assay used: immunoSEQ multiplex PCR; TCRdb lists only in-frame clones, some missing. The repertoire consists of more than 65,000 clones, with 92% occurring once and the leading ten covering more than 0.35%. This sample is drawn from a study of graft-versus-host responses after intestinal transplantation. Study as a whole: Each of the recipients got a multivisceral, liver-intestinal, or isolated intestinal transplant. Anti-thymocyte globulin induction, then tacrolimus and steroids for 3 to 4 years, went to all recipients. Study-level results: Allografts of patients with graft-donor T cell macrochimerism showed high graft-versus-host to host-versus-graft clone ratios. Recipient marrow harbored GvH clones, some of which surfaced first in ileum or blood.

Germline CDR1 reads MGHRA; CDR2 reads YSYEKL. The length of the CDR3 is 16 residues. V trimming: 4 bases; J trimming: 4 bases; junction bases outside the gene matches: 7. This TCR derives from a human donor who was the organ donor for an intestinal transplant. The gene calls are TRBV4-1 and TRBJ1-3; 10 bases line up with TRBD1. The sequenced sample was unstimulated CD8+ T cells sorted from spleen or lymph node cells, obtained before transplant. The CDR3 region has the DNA TGCGCCAGCAGCCTCCTGACAGGGGGCTACGGAAACACCATATATTTT. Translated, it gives CASSLLTGGYGNTIYF.